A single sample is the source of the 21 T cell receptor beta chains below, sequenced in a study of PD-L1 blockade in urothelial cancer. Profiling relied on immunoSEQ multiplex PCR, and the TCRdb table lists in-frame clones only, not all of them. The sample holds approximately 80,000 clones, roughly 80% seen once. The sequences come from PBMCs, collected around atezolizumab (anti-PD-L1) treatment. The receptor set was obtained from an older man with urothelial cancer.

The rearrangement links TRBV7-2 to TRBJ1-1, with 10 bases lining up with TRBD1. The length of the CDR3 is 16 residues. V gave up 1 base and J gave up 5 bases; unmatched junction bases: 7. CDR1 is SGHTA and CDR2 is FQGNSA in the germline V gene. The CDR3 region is CASSLVGGQGNTEAFF. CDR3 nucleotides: TGTGCCAGCAGCTTAGTTGGGGGACAGGGGAATACTGAAGCTTTCTTT.

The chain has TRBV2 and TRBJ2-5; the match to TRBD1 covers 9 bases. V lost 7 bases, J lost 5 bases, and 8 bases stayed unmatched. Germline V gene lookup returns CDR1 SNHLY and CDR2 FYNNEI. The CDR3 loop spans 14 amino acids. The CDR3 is CASNPQGARETQYF. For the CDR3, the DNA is TGTGCCAGCAACCCACAGGGGGCGCGGGAGACCCAGTACTTC.

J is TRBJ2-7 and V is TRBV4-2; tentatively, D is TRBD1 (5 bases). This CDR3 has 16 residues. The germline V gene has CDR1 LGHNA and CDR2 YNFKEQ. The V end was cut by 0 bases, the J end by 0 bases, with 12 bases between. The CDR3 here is CASSQERTLSSYEQYF. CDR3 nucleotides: TGTGCCAGCAGCCAAGAAAGGACACTGAGCTCCTACGAGCAGTACTTC.

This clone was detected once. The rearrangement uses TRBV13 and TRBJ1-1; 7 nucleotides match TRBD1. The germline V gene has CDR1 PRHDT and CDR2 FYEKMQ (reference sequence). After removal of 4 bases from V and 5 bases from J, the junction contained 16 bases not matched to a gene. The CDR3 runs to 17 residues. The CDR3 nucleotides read TGTGCCAGCAGCTCTAGCCTTACAGGGGCGCTCAGGACTGAAGCTTTCTTT. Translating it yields CASSSSLTGALRTEAFF.

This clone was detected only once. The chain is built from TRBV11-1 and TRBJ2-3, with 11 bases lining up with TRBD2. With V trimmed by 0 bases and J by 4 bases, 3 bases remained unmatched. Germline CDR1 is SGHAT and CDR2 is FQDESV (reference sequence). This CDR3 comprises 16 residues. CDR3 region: CASSLARLAGSDTQYF. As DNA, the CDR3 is TGTGCCAGCAGCTTAGCGAGACTAGCGGGATCAGATACGCAGTATTTT.

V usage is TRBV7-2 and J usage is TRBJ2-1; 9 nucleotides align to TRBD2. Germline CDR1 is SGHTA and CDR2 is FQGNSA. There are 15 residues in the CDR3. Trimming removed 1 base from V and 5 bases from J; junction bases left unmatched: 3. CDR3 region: CASSLEASGNNEQFF. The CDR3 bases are TGTGCCAGCAGCTTAGAGGCTAGCGGGAACAATGAGCAGTTCTTC.

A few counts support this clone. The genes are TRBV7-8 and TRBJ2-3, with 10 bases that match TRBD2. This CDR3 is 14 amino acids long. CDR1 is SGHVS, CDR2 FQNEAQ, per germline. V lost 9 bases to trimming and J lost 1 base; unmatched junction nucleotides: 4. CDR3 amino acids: CASAGTSGTDTQYF. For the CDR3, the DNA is TGTGCCAGTGCCGGGACTAGCGGCACAGATACGCAGTATTTT. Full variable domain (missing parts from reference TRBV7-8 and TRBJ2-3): GAGVSQSPRYKVAKRGQDVALRCDPISGHVSLFWYQQALGQGPEFLTYFQNEAQLDKSGLPSDRFFAERPEGSVSTLKIQRTQQEDSAVYLCASAGTSGTDTQYFGPGTRLTVL.

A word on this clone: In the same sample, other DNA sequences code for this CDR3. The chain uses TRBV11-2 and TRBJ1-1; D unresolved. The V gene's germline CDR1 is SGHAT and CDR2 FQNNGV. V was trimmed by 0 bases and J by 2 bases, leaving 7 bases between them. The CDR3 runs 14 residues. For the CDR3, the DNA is TGTGCCAGCAGCTTAGAGAGGGAAAACACTGAAGCTTTCTTT. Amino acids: CASSLERENTEAFF.

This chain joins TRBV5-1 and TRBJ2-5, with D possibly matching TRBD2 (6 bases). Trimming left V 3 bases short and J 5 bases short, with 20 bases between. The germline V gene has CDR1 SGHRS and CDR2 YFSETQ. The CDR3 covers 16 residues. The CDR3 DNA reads TGCGCCAGCAGCTCTACCCAGACTAGTCAGGGCGAGACCCAGTACTTC. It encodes CASSSTQTSQGETQYF.

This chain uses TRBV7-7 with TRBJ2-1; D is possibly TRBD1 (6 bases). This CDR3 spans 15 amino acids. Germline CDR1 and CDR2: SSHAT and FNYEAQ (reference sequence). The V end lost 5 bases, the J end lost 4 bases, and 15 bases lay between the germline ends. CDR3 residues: CASSEDSGAYNEQFF. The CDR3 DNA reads TGTGCCAGCAGCGAGGACAGTGGGGCGTACAATGAGCAGTTCTTC. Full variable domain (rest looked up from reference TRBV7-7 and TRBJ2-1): GAGVSQSPRYKVTKRGQDVTLRCDPISSHATLYWYQQALGQGPEFLTYFNYEAQPDKSGLPSDRFSAERPEGSISTLTIQRTEQRDSAMYRCASSEDSGAYNEQFFGPGTRLTVL.

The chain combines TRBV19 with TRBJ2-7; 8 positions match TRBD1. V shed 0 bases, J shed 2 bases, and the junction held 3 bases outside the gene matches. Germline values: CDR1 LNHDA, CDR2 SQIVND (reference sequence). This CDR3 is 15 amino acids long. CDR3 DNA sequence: TGTGCCAGTAGTATAGAAGGGACAGGAACCTACGAGCAGTACTTC. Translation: CASSIEGTGTYEQYF. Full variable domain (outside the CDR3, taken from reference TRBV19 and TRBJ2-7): DGGITQSPKYLFRKEGQNVTLSCEQNLNHDAMYWYRQDPGQGLRLIYYSQIVNDFQKGDIAEGYSVSREKKESFPLTVTSAQKNPTAFYLCASSIEGTGTYEQYFGPGTRLTVT.

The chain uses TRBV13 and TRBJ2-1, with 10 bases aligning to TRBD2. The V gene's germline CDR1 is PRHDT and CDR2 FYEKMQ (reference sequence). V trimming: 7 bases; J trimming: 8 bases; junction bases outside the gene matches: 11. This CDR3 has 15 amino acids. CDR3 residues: CASIPQREGLHEQFF. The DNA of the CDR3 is TGTGCCAGCATCCCTCAGCGGGAGGGCCTTCATGAGCAGTTCTTC. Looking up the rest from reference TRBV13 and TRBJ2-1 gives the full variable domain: AAGVIQSPRHLIKEKRETATLKCYPIPRHDTVYWYQQGPGQDPQFLISFYEKMQSDKGSIPDRFSAQQFSDYHSELNMSSLELGDSALYFCASIPQREGLHEQFFGPGTRLTVL.

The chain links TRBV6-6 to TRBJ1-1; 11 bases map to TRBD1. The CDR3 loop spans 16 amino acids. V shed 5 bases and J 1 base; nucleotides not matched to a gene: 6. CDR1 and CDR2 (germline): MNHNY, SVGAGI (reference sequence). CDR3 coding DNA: TGTGCCAGCAGTCCGGGACAGGGGGTAAGGAACACTGAAGCTTTCTTT. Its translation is CASSPGQGVRNTEAFF.

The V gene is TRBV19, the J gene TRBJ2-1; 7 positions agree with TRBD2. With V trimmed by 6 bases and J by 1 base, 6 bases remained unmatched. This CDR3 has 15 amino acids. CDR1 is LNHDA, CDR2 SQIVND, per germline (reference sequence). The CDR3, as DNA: TGTGCCAGTAGAGGGAGGCGGGAGTCCTACAATGAGCAGTTCTTC. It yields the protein CASRGRRESYNEQFF.

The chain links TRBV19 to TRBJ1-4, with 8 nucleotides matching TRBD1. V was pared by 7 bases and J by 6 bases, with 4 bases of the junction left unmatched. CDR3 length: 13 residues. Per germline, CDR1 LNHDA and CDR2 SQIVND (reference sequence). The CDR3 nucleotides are TGTGCCAGTAACACAGGGGGTTATGAAAAACTGTTTTTT. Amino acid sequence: CASNTGGYEKLFF.

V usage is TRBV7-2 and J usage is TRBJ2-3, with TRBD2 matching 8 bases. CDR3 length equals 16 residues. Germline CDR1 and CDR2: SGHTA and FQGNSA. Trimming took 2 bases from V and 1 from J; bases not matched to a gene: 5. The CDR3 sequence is CASSLRPGGGTDTQYF. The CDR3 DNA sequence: TGTGCCAGCAGCTTACGTCCGGGAGGGGGCACAGATACGCAGTATTTT.

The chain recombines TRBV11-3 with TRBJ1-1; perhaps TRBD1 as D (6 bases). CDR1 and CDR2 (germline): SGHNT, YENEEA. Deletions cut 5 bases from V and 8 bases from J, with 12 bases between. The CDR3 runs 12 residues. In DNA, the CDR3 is TGTGCCAGCAGCCTTTCAGACAGGGAAGCTTTCTTT. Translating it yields CASSLSDREAFF. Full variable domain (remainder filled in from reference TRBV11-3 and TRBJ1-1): EAGVVQSPRYKIIEKKQPVAFWCNPISGHNTLYWYLQNLGQGPELLIRYENEEAVDDSQLPKDRFSAERLKGVDSTLKIQPAELGDSAVYLCASSLSDREAFFGQGTRLTVV.

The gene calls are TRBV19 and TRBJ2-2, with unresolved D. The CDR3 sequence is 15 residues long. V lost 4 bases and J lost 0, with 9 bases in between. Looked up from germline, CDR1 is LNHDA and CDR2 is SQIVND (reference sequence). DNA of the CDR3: TGTGCCAGTAGTACCCCCCCTACGAACACCGGGGAGCTGTTTTTT. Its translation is CASSTPPTNTGELFF.

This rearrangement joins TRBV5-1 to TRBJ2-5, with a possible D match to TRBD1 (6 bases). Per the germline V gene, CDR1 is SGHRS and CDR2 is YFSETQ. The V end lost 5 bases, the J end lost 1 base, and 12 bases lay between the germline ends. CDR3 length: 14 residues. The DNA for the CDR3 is TGCGCCAGCAGTCCTCGGGACACCCAAGAGACCCAGTACTTC. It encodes CASSPRDTQETQYF.

CDR3 coding DNA: TGTGCCAGCAGCTTAAGGGGATTAGACACCGGGGAGCTGTTTTTT. The encoded protein is CASSLRGLDTGELFF. This chain uses TRBV11-2 with TRBJ2-2; D might be TRBD1 (5 bases). The V and J ends lost 2 bases and 3 bases respectively, with 10 bases between them. The CDR3 runs 15 residues. In germline, CDR1 is SGHAT, CDR2 FQNNGV. Variable domain in full (rest from reference TRBV11-2 and TRBJ2-2): EAGVAQSPRYKIIEKRQSVAFWCNPISGHATLYWYQQILGQGPKLLIQFQNNGVVDDSQLPKDRFSAERLKGVDSTLKIQPAKLEDSAVYLCASSLRGLDTGELFFGEGSRLTVL.

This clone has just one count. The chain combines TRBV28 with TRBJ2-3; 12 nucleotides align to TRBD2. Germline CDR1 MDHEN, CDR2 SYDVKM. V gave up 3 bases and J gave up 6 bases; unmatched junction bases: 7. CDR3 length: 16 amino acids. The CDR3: CASSLIPSGGGDTQYF. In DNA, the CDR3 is TGTGCCAGCAGTTTGATCCCTAGCGGGGGGGGCGATACGCAGTATTTT.